The 3 T cell receptor beta chains presented below share a single source sample, sequenced in a study of cytomegalovirus exposure and HLA in healthy donors. Only in-frame clones appear in the TCRdb table, and some are missing; sequencing was by immunoSEQ multiplex PCR. The sample holds about 120,000 clones, about 87% seen once. The sample consisted of PBMCs. All receptors derive from a man aged 18-30 years in good health and CMV-seronegative.

This chain uses TRBV5-4 with TRBJ1-4, with a weak D call TRBD1 (6 bases). The CDR3 covers 14 residues. Germline V CDR1 and CDR2: SGHNT, YYREEE (reference sequence). V was clipped by 0 bases and J by 5 bases, with 8 bases between them. CDR3 sequence reads: CASSLDRGNEKLFF. DNA of the CDR3: TGTGCCAGCAGCTTGGATAGGGGGAATGAAAAACTGTTTTTT.

The rearrangement joins TRBV28 to TRBJ2-7, with a weak D call TRBD1 (5 bases). The CDR3 totals 14 residues. Germline V gives CDR1 MDHEN, CDR2 SYDVKM. Trimming stripped 8 bases from V and 0 bases from J, with 14 bases between. DNA for the CDR3: TGTGCCAGCCAGGGATTCGACAGCTCCTACGAGCAGTACTTC. It codes for CASQGFDSSYEQYF.

The V and J genes are TRBV5-4 and TRBJ2-3; TRBD2 agrees at 10 bases. The V gene's germline CDR1 is SGHNT and CDR2 YYREEE (reference sequence). This CDR3 is built from 16 residues. V was clipped by 4 bases and J by 5 bases; unmatched bases: 10. As DNA, the CDR3 is TGTGCCAGCAGCACCCTACTAGCGGGATACAGAGATACGCAGTATTTT. Its translation: CASSTLLAGYRDTQYF.